The 17 T cell receptor beta chains below all came from one sample that was sequenced in a study of blood T cells in healthy people across ages. It was with a sample-barcoded 5' primer and a J-beta primer mix that a second PCR of about 6 to 12 cycles was run. TCRdb reprocessed the 5' RACE reads via MiXCR and lists one record per CDR3 protein. This table has 850,000 to 950,000 distinct CDR3 sequences, 29% appearing once. The sequenced material came from blood. These receptor sequences come from a woman over 75 in good health.

A note on this clonotype: Possible read error: a much larger clone is one base away. J is TRBJ2-1 and V is TRBV19; the D is unclear. The J call is uncertain, as TRBJ2-7 better fits the DNA end. In germline, CDR1 is LNHDA, CDR2 SQIVND (reference sequence). The CDR3 totals 14 residues. The CDR3 DNA reads as TGTGCCTCCCAGCAGGAAGTGTCCCACAATGAGCAGTACTTC. It codes for CASQQEVSHNEQYF.

V usage is TRBV12-3 or TRBV12-4 and J usage is TRBJ2-1; TRBD2 matches at 15 bases. The V and J ends lost 3 bases and 15 bases, in that order; junction bases with no gene match: 9. The CDR3 covers 15 residues. The CDR3 bases are TGTGCCAGCAGTTTGAATGGACTAGCGGGGGGGCCTTCGTTCTTC. Translated, it gives CASSLNGLAGGPSFF.

V usage is TRBV15 and J usage is TRBJ1-2; 8 bases agree with TRBD1. The J segment lost 7 bases and the V segment lost 0 bases, leaving 19 bases of the junction unmatched. CDR1 is LNHNV and CDR2 is YYDKDF in the germline V gene (reference sequence). The length of the CDR3 is 19 residues. As DNA, the CDR3 is TGTGCCACCAGCAGAGACTGGATCGGCAGGGGGCAAAGCCGAGGTGGCTACACCTTC. Translation: CATSRDWIGRGQSRGGYTF.

This clonotype appeared a few times. This chain links TRBV30 with TRBJ2-5, with 9 bases lining up with TRBD2. The J call is uncertain, as TRBJ2-7 better fits the DNA end. The CDR3 contains 12 residues. CDR1 and CDR2 (germline): GTSNPN, SVGIG (reference sequence). CDR3: CAWQGLAAEQYF. In DNA form, the CDR3 reads TGTGCCTGGCAGGGACTAGCTGCCGAGCAGTACTTC.

This clonotype showed up many times. The J gene is TRBJ2-5, the V gene TRBV24-1; D might be TRBD2 (6 bases). The V end was cut by 9 bases, the J end by 2 bases, with 12 bases between. Per germline, CDR1 KGHDR and CDR2 SFDVKD. The CDR3 contains 13 residues. CDR3 in amino acids: CATALGGQETQYF. The CDR3 nucleotides read TGTGCCACCGCCCTGGGGGGTCAAGAGACCCAGTACTTC.

This chain joins TRBV6-5 and TRBJ1-2; D unclear. Germline CDR1 and CDR2: MNHEY and SVGAGI. V was clipped by 4 bases and J by 6 bases, with 9 bases between them. The CDR3 has 12 amino acids. CDR3 coding DNA: TGTGCCAGCAGTTGGAATGGAGATGGCTACACCTTC. Translation gives CASSWNGDGYTF.

V gene TRBV27 combines with J gene TRBJ1-2; D unclear. The CDR3 extends over 13 amino acids. CDR1 is MNHEY and CDR2 is SMNVEV in the germline V gene (reference sequence). The ends were cut back, 5 bases at V and 0 bases at J, with 7 bases in the middle. The CDR3 DNA reads TGTGCCAGCAGTGCACAGACTAACTATGGCTACACCTTC. The encoded protein is CASSAQTNYGYTF.

The chain has TRBV21-1 and TRBJ1-5; the table's D call, TRBD1, was not checked against the DNA. TRBV21-1 is a listed pseudogene. The length of the CDR3 is 14 residues. As DNA, the CDR3 is TGTGCCAGCAGCAAAAATCGGGGCGGACAGCCCCAGCATTTT. Translating gives CASSKNRGGQPQHF.

In its sample, this clonotype was seen many times. This may stem from a read error, because a much larger clone lies one nucleotide away. V and J are TRBV7-2 and TRBJ2-5; D possibly corresponds to TRBD1 (6 bases). Germline V gene sequence: CDR1 SGHTA, CDR2 FQGNSA. Trimming removed 5 bases at V and 11 bases at J, with 24 bases between. The CDR3 length is 15 residues. The CDR3 is CASSPDGGDYNEQYF. In nucleotides, the CDR3 is TGTGCCAGCAGCCCCGATGGGGGCGACTACAATGAGCAGTACTTC.

Comments on this clonotype: Its ends do not fully match the called genes, so a read error is possible. The chain combines TRBV7-2 with TRBJ2-2; 12 nucleotides align to TRBD2. This CDR3 has 18 residues. Germline CDR1 and CDR2: SGHTA and FQGNSA. As DNA, the CDR3 is TGTGCCGGCAGCCCAGTGGTACTAGCGGGGGGCCGCCACGGGGAGCTGTTTTTT. It specifies CAGSPVVLAGGRHGELFF.

This clonotype has ten or more counts. The chain is built from TRBV12-3 or TRBV12-4 and TRBJ1-5; the match to TRBD1 covers 11 bases. Trimming removed 5 bases from V and 6 bases from J; junction bases left unmatched: 12. The CDR3 sequence is 17 residues long. The CDR3: CASSAQLGTGGGQPQHF. CDR3 coding DNA: TGTGCCAGCAGTGCCCAACTCGGGACAGGGGGGGGTCAGCCCCAGCATTTT.

This clonotype showed up just a few times. The CDR3 region is CASNHRKIRNQPQHF. The CDR3, as DNA: TGCGCCAGCAACCACCGAAAGATCCGCAATCAGCCCCAGCATTTT. The gene calls are TRBV4-1 and TRBJ1-5; D uncertain. V was shortened by 7 bases and J by 2 bases, with 15 bases between the two germline ends. The CDR3 is 15 residues long. From germline, CDR1 is MGHRA and CDR2 YSYEKL.

Regarding this clonotype: At one of its ends the junction is not consistent with the germline gene, which may arise from a read error. The rearrangement links TRBV4-1 to TRBJ1-6, with D maybe TRBD1 (6 bases). From germline, CDR1 is MGHRA and CDR2 YSYEKL. The CDR3 totals 18 residues. The CDR3 DNA reads as TGCGCCAGCAGCCAAGAACGGAGGGGGGTGGATTATAGTTCACCCCTCCACTTT. Translated, it gives CASSQERRGVDYSSPLHF.

This clonotype appeared a few times. V usage is TRBV7-9 and J usage is TRBJ2-7; weak D call: TRBD2 (6 bases). The CDR3 totals 15 residues. The germline CDR1 and CDR2 sequences are SEHNR and FQNEAQ (reference sequence). Trimming removed 5 bases from V and 7 bases from J, with 21 bases in between. The CDR3 is CASSPGTSSRGEQYF. In DNA form, the CDR3 reads TGTGCCAGCAGCCCCGGGACTTCCTCGCGAGGGGAGCAGTACTTC.

The chain carries TRBV7-9 and TRBJ2-3; 8 bases are a match to TRBD2. This CDR3 spans 18 amino acids. The V and J ends lost 5 bases and 1 base, in that order; junction bases with no gene match: 14. Germline-derived CDR1 and CDR2 are SEHNR and FQNEAQ (reference sequence). This CDR3 is CASSPALGLLAGTDTQYF. CDR3 sequence (DNA): TGTGCCAGCAGCCCCGCTTTGGGCCTACTAGCGGGCACAGATACGCAGTATTTT.

This clonotype was observed at least ten times. The chain carries TRBV7-2 and TRBJ2-7; the match to TRBD2 covers 8 bases. V was clipped by 1 base and J by 8 bases; unmatched bases: 10. Germline CDR1 reads SGHTA; CDR2 reads FQGNSA. The CDR3 consists of 15 residues. The CDR3 DNA sequence: TGTGCCAGCAGCTTAGGCGGGGGGTCGCCCGCGAAGCAGTACTTC. Its protein product is CASSLGGGSPAKQYF.

This clonotype was counted many times. V usage is TRBV11-2 and J usage is TRBJ2-3, with 12 bases fitting TRBD2. The germline V gene encodes CDR1 SGHAT and CDR2 FQNNGV. V lost 4 bases to trimming and J lost 4 bases; unmatched junction nucleotides: 21. The CDR3 is 21 amino acids. In nucleotides, the CDR3 is TGTGCCAGCAGCTACCCTATCCGGACTAGCGGGGCCCTTGCAGGTCCAGATACGCAGTATTTT. Translated, it gives CASSYPIRTSGALAGPDTQYF.